Given below is one T cell receptor beta chain in context. The data are from a study of blood T cell repertoires in COVID-19. Study summary: The origin of the acute and convalescent COVID-19 samples was the United States, Italy and Spain.

Original processing notes: Reference gene primer amplification gave estimated nucleated cell counts. Libraries were prepared by immunoSEQ multiplex PCR; TCRdb keeps only in-frame clonotypes and omits some of them. V and J calls and clone size are copied from that table; D and trimming were computed from the DNA. The sample includes around 190,000 clones, less than 90% of them seen just once. Patients of the Seattle cohort, enrolled during active infection, were followed longitudinally. The sequencing input was peripheral blood. The sequence was collected from a woman aged 70-85 years with COVID-19, enrolled during active disease.

The CDR3 nucleotides read TGTGCCACTCAACAGGGGGGGTACAATGAGCAGTTCTTC. Encoded protein: CATQQGGYNEQFF. V usage is TRBV19 and J usage is TRBJ2-1, with TRBD1 as a possible D gene (8 bases). CDR1 LNHDA and CDR2 SQIVND come from the germline V gene (reference sequence). V was cut by 10 bases and J by 4 bases, with 14 bases left in between. CDR3 length: 13 amino acids.